Described below is a single TCR beta chain sequence and its context. Its antigen is unidentified. This sample was taken from a study of cytomegalovirus exposure and HLA in healthy donors. Germline V CDR1 and CDR2: LNHDA, SQIVND (reference sequence). The length of the CDR3 is 15 residues. Trimming removed 9 bases from V and 4 bases from J; junction bases left unmatched: 9. Study-level findings and limits: A few V segments could not be told apart, such as TRBV6-2 and TRBV6-3, and were left out. A later analysis linked a missense DCLRE1C variant to TCR beta V- and J-gene trimming.

Primers for the PCR totalled 60 Vbeta and 13 Jbeta. The data were produced by immunoSEQ multiplex PCR, yet TCRdb's version contains in-frame clones alone and is incomplete. The profile covers some 120,000 clones, with about four fifths appearing a single time and 1.5% taken by the ten largest. The chain has TRBV19 and TRBJ1-3; 10 nucleotides agree with TRBD1. Sequencing was performed on PBMCs. This receptor was taken from a woman aged 18-29 years in good health and CMV-seronegative. CDR3 sequence: CASRQGARTGNTIYF. CDR3 DNA sequence: TGTGCCAGCCGACAGGGGGCTAGGACGGGAAACACCATATATTTT.